What follows is one TCR beta chain and its context. Its target is unknown. Within the sample, other DNA sequences also encode this same CDR3. This entry comes from a study of shared clonotypes between healthy human individuals. Overall study findings and caveats: A reduction in generation probabilities was seen for non-shared clonotypes relative to those shared by all four donors.

Execution of the assay was at deep level. Profiling relied on immunoSEQ multiplex PCR, and the TCRdb table lists in-frame clones only, not all of them. The sample records about 2 million clones, 85% to 95% being singletons. The authors divided CD4+ cells into CD45RA+ naive and CD45RA-negative memory subsets. This CDR3 region has 11 residues. Germline loops: CDR1 SGHDT, CDR2 YYEEEE. V gave up 1 base and J gave up 6 bases, with 5 bases separating them. The receptor's source is a man aged 18 to 29 in good health. The J gene is TRBJ2-7, the V gene TRBV5-6; D gene ambiguous. The material sequenced was naive CD4+ T cells sorted from blood. The subset denotes: CD45RA+ positively selected. The CDR3 loop reads CASSLLGEQYF. In nucleotides, the CDR3 is TGTGCCAGCAGCTTGTTGGGCGAGCAGTACTTC. Together with reference TRBV5-6 and TRBJ2-7, the CDR3 gives the full variable domain: DAGVTQSPTHLIKTRGQQVTLRCSPKSGHDTVSWYQQALGQGPQFIFQYYEEEERQRGNFPDRFSGHQFPNYSSELNVNALLLGDSALYLCASSLLGEQYFGPGTRLTVT.